This section outlines one T cell receptor (beta chain) sequence together with its context. It has no known antigen specificity. The input lacks base qualities; no much larger clone sits a single base away. The cohort was made up of 666 healthy bone marrow donors. At the time of sampling, every cohort member was nominally healthy, though immune exposures that went unrecorded were likely present. The donor was CMV seronegative and belonged to the group of more than 300 seronegative cohort members. A peripheral blood sample was provided by each donor, and peripheral blood mononuclear cells were used for TCR beta sequencing. Genomic DNA extraction from the blood cell samples was performed with the Qiagen DNeasy Blood Extraction Kit. The sample belongs to a study of cytomegalovirus exposure and HLA in healthy donors listed by TCRdb under 2017. Notes on the research overall: In an earlier analysis of 550 to 750 of the donors, about 270 Gb of sequence data and some 100 million unique TCR beta sequences from about 179 million T cells were reported. The study used immunosequencing to profile the T cell repertoires of approximately 690 subjects and linked those repertoires to cytomegalovirus serostatus. In a later genetic analysis, genome-wide SNP genotypes for about 60% of the 666 donors were used, and that subset was treated as a discovery cohort. Donor age, sex, ethnicity and CMV serostatus were collected together with the repertoire data. The study aimed to test whether cataloging public T cell receptors could reveal signatures of past pathogen exposure. The genetic ancestry cluster associated with self-reported Caucasian donors included 81% of the roughly 400 genotyped donors. To predict cytomegalovirus infection status, the study brought together high-throughput TCR immunosequencing, statistical association of individual TCRs with disease status, and machine learning. Because of strong linkage in the cohort, 4 to 6 DR-DQ haplotypes were treated as single units for association and clustering. The number of typed donors differed by locus: roughly 620-630 for A, B, C, DRB1 and DQB1; about 520 for DQA1; 606 for DPA1; and around 450 for DPB1. Besides the first cohort of around 700 subjects, a separate validation cohort made up of roughly 120 different subjects was used. In a later analysis, previously published TCR beta repertoires from 666 donors were re-analyzed and high-resolution HLA genotyping was added so that TCR occurrence patterns could be studied. HLA typing included class I and class II loci at four-digit resolution. Across approximately 400 genotyped donors of the cohort, an average of about 250,000 unique TCR beta nucleotide sequences per donor were sequenced, and roughly 20% of those sequences were non-productive. Rather than using new phenotypic data, the later analysis identified candidate immune exposures from TCR beta sequences and from how often those sequences occurred across donors. All discovery cohort repertoires had been generated on a single sequencing platform. About 280 gigabases of sequencing data and tens of millions of unique TCR sequences were included in an early release covering over 600 HLA-typed donors. To decide whether each TCR beta V gene segment behaved as functional or pseudogenic, an earlier analysis of some 600 of the donors relied on high-throughput TCR beta sequencing. Findings and caveats that apply to the study as a whole: The only immune exposure information available for the cohort was CMV serostatus. The study listed approximately 150 TCR beta chains as associated with cytomegalovirus. In a later analysis, HLA-associated TCR beta chains were found to be more clonally expanded and to have lower generation probabilities than equally common non-associated chains. Because the 87-base-pair reads could not distinguish some IMGT-functional V segments, including TRBV6-2 and TRBV6-3, those segments were excluded. HLA typing was unavailable for some donors at each locus, so association tests used only the typed subset. When HLA alleles, especially DR and DQ, strongly co-occurred, TCR associations were difficult to assign to individual alleles. The authors suggested that the approach could potentially be extended to other disease states and immunological phenotypes. A cluster of highly shared sequence variants was judged likely to be a technical artifact of the sequencing pipeline. In both the original and validation cohorts, the classifier was reported to diagnose cytomegalovirus status with high specificity and sensitivity. While some public TCRs were present in many individuals, most TCR sequences turned up only very rarely across donors. In an earlier analysis of roughly 500 of the donors, most TCR beta V segments appeared in productive rearrangements about 90% or about 30% of the time, broadly matching IMGT annotations. In this cohort, only TCR beta chains were sequenced, and detectable features were limited by the absence of alpha or paired-chain data. Specific HLA alleles were associated with some 15,000 TCR beta sequences at a false discovery rate of 0.05 in a later analysis. A few of the identified cytomegalovirus-associated TCR beta chains were confirmed in vitro to be specific for cytomegalovirus antigens. In a later analysis, several top co-occurrence clusters were reported to appear linked to parvovirus B19, influenza, CMV and Epstein-Barr virus. In a later genetic analysis, fewer N-insertions in productive TCRs were reported among donors in an Asian-associated ancestry cluster than the 666-donor mean. Correlated functional status among segregating V segments might be attributable to linkage disequilibrium, but an unknown experimental factor could not be ruled out. A further reported finding was that TCR beta sequences accurately predicted the HLA-A and HLA-B alleles for most subjects in the first cohort. Most CMV-associated TCR beta chains appeared to be HLA-restricted in a later analysis, and the HLA associations seemed to be driven largely by CMV exposure. In a later analysis, TCR association rates were found to vary across HLA loci, with the most associated TCRs seen for DRB1 alleles and the fewest for HLA-C alleles. Because counts were too low, 15 to 20 rarely observed V segments, including chromosome 9 orphons, were left out of the earlier analysis of a few hundred of the donors. In a later genetic analysis, a missense DCLRE1C variant was associated with V-gene and J-gene trimming of TCR beta chains, and the association was replicated in an independent cohort. Presence/absence analyses assumed roughly uniform sequencing depth across donors, an assumption that may not hold.

The CDR3 has 13 amino acids, counting the end cysteine and phenylalanine. Only CDR3 DNA is held: 39 bases, read in frame from base 1. The V end loses 5 bases and the J end loses 8 bases, and a stretch of 12 bases separates them. From the germline V gene (reference sequence), CDR1 is MNHEY and CDR2 is SMNVEV. Libraries were built with the immunoSEQ multiplex PCR assay. A mixture of 60 forward primers for TCR Vbeta segments and 13 reverse primers for TCR Jbeta segments was used in the multiplex PCR. A multiplex PCR assay on genomic DNA amplified the CDR3 region of rearranged TCR beta genes. Amplified TCR beta libraries were sequenced as 87-base-pair reads on the Illumina HiSeq System. The authors' analysis ran thus. A later analysis tallied tens of millions of unique TCR beta chains across the 666 repertoires, and some 10 million of those chains were shared by two or more donors. A nearest-neighbor algorithm error-corrected the raw reads and collapsed the reads into unique sequences, merging closely related sequences to remove PCR and sequencing errors. To assign V, D and J gene segments, CDR3 sequences were aligned to IMGT reference sequences. For a sequence to be retained, at least a six-nucleotide match to both a V gene segment and a J gene segment was required. A rearrangement was called productive if the CDR3 had no stop codons and remained in frame with V and J, and every other rearrangement was called non-productive. Following IMGT convention, CDR3 was defined as the stretch from the second conserved V-encoded cysteine to the conserved J-encoded phenylalanine. The earlier analysis of about 560 of the donors excluded any sequence lacking an unambiguous match to a single V gene segment. An earlier analysis of about 600 of the donors called V segments functional above 56.7% productive rearrangements and segregating when the between-donor standard deviation exceeded 5%. To diagnose cytomegalovirus status from the catalog of TCR beta chain sequences, a statistical classification framework was built. In a later analysis, V and J genes were assigned by comparing TCR nucleotide sequences against IMGT/GENE-DB human TR gene sequences. A later analysis assigned CDR3 sequences and most-parsimonious VDJ recombination scenarios with the TCRdist pipeline. In a later analysis, every TCR beta chain was defined by the combination of its CDR3 amino acid sequence and its V-gene family, and reads without a unique V-gene family were dropped. A later analysis removed over 500 highly shared, low-generation-probability nucleotide sequences to deal with suspected cross-contamination and a sequencing artifact. In a later analysis, a clonal expansion index was calculated for each public chain from normalized within-repertoire ranks of inferred template counts. Generation probabilities in a later analysis came from a VDJ recombination model fitted to out-of-frame rearrangements, and those results were checked against IGoR. In a later analysis, TCR-TCR, TCR-HLA and TCR-CMV co-occurrence was scored with hypergeometric tests, and a repertoire-size bias correction was applied to TCR pairs. A later analysis estimated false discovery rates by permuting HLA or CMV assignments 20 times. In a later analysis, co-occurring TCRs were grouped with DBSCAN, and TCRdist sequence similarity was added when clustering was performed within HLA-allele-positive subsets. Co-occurrence clustering excluded repertoires with fewer than 30,000 or more than 120,000 public chains, plus five with anomalous nucleotide sharing. Held by TCRdb, this immuneACCESS table contains in-frame sequences only and omits some clones. Under half of the omission traces to an unresolved V gene where checked; the cause of the rest is unknown. The D gene and trimming were derived from the DNA, and the V and J assignments and clone size from that table. This sample holds about 150,000 clones; approximately 74% were observed only once. The ten largest make up 2% to 2.5% of the sample.

The sequenced material came from PBMCs. The origin of this receptor is a young man in good health and CMV-seronegative. The rearrangement combines TRBV27 with TRBJ1-4; too little of a D gene remains to name it. The CDR3 protein is CASSPSPVEKLFF. The sequenced DNA: TGTGCCAGCAGTCCGTCCCCAGTGGAAAAACTGTTTTTT.